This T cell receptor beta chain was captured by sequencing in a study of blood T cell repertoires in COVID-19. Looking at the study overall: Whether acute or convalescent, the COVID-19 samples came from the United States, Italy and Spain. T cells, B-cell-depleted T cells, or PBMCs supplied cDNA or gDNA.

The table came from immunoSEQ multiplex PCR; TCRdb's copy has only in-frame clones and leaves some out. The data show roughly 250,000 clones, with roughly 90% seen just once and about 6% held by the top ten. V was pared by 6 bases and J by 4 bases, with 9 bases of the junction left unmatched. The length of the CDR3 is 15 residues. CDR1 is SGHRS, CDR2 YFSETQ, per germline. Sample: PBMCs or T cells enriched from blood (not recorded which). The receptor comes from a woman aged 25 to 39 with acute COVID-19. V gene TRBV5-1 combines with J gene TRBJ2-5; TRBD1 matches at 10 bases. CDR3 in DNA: TGCGCCAGCACCCCAGGGGACAGGGGAGGAGAGACCCAGTACTTC. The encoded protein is CASTPGDRGGETQYF. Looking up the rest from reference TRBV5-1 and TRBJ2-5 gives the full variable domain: KAGVTQTPRYLIKTRGQQVTLSCSPISGHRSVSWYQQTPGQGLQFLFEYFSETQRNKGNFPGRFSGRQFSNSRSEMNVSTLELGDSALYLCASTPGDRGGETQYFGPGTRLLVL.